One sample yielded the 6 T cell receptor beta chains listed below, sequenced in a study of blood T cell repertoires in COVID-19. Data came from immunoSEQ multiplex PCR; TCRdb stores just in-frame clones and leaves some out. Among around 26,000 clones listed, nearly 95% were seen once. The sample was peripheral blood. These receptors were collected from a human donor in a cohort sampled during active COVID-19.

The genes are TRBV9 and TRBJ1-4; TRBD1 matches at 9 bases. V was clipped by 4 bases and J by 7 bases; unmatched bases: 8. This CDR3 is built from 15 residues. Germline CDR1 and CDR2: SGDLS and YYNGEE. The chain's CDR3 is CASSLTGGASEKLFF. Written as DNA, the CDR3 is TGTGCCAGCAGCCTAACAGGGGGCGCGTCTGAAAAACTGTTTTTT.

The rearrangement uses TRBV19 and TRBJ1-4; no clear D gene. In germline, CDR1 is LNHDA, CDR2 SQIVND (reference sequence). Trimming removed 8 bases from V and 7 bases from J, with 17 bases in between. CDR3 length equals 14 residues. CDR3 amino acids: CASRPGGWSEKLFF. The CDR3 DNA reads as TGTGCCAGTCGTCCGGGCGGGTGGAGTGAAAAACTGTTTTTT.

The chain has TRBV3-1 (or the pseudogene TRBV3-2) and TRBJ1-2; D remains ambiguous. This CDR3 is built from 12 residues. The germline V gene has CDR1 LGHDT and CDR2 YNNKEL (reference sequence). The germline V and J ends were trimmed by 4 bases and 8 bases, with 11 bases remaining between them. CDR3 protein: CASSPNSGGYTF. The CDR3 DNA is TGTGCCAGCAGCCCGAACTCGGGGGGCTACACCTTC.

The chain uses TRBV7-9 and TRBJ2-2; TRBD1 might be the D (5 bases). V lost 1 base and J 0 bases, leaving 9 bases between the germline ends. Germline CDR1 reads SEHNR; CDR2 reads FQNEAQ (reference sequence). This CDR3 has 16 amino acids. CDR3 amino acids: CASSLVAGPNTGELFF. The CDR3 DNA reads TGTGCCAGCAGCTTAGTCGCAGGGCCGAACACCGGGGAGCTGTTTTTT.

CDR3 residues: CASSLARLAGGGELFF. Here the CDR3 DNA reads TGTGCCAGCAGCTTGGCGCGACTAGCGGGAGGCGGGGAGCTGTTTTTT. The chain joins TRBV5-4 to TRBJ2-2, with 13 bases lining up with TRBD2. The V and J ends lost 0 bases and 7 bases, in that order; junction bases with no gene match: 3. The germline CDR1 and CDR2 sequences are SGHNT and YYREEE (reference sequence). The CDR3 runs to 16 residues.

The gene calls are TRBV6-2 or TRBV6-3 and TRBJ1-4; TRBD1 agrees at 7 bases. Germline V gene sequence: CDR1 MNHEY, CDR2 SVGEGT. V lost 6 bases, J lost 8 bases, and 6 bases stayed unmatched. The CDR3 runs 13 residues. The CDR3 DNA reads TGTGCCAGCAGCATGACAGGGAACGAAAAACTGTTTTTT. It translates to CASSMTGNEKLFF.